The 7 T cell receptor beta chains in this list originate from one sample, sequenced in a study of a mutant IDH1 vaccine in newly diagnosed glioma. Repertoires were generated with immunoSEQ multiplex PCR, while TCRdb's copy carries only in-frame clones and drops some. The sample consists of roughly 43,000 clones, around 82% of them appearing once. As to time point: week 47, end of study. What each vaccine dose contained was 300 ug of mutant IDH1 20-mer peptide, accompanied by topical imiquimod. These TCRs' antigens remain unknown. The sample in question was PBMCs, obtained from a glioma patient whose treatment included an IDH1 peptide vaccine. The receptors were gathered from a man between 18 and 35 years old with glioma. Some clones in this sample may be carry-over from other donors' samples.

This chain connects TRBV5-4 to TRBJ1-1, with a tentative D call TRBD1 (5 bases). Looked up from germline, CDR1 is SGHNT and CDR2 is YYREEE (reference sequence). The CDR3 loop spans 13 amino acids. Trimming took off 4 bases at V and 1 base at J, with 8 bases between the two ends. The CDR3: CASSGGTNTEAFF. As DNA, the CDR3 is TGTGCCAGCAGCGGGGGTACGAACACTGAAGCTTTCTTT. The whole variable domain, remainder taken from reference TRBV5-4 and TRBJ1-1, is ETGVTQSPTHLIKTRGQQVTLRCSSQSGHNTVSWYQQALGQGPQFIFQYYREEENGRGNFPPRFSGLQFPNYSSELNVNALELDDSALYLCASSGGTNTEAFFGQGTRLTVV.

V and J are TRBV6-4 and TRBJ2-3; D gene ambiguous. The CDR3 length is 13 residues. Trimming shortened V by 2 bases and J by 0 bases, and 3 bases separated the two germline ends. Germline V gives CDR1 MRHNA, CDR2 SNTAGT. CDR3 DNA: TGTGCCAGCAGTGACGGGAGCACAGATACGCAGTATTTT. Translation gives CASSDGSTDTQYF.

The CDR3 protein is CASSLGQGQEKLFF. The DNA for the CDR3 is TGCGCCAGCAGTCTGGGGCAGGGACAAGAAAAACTGTTTTTT. The chain has TRBV5-1 and TRBJ1-4; tentative D call: TRBD1 (6 bases). The germline gives CDR1 SGHRS, CDR2 YFSETQ. This CDR3 is 14 amino acids long. V lost 5 bases and J 8 bases, leaving 16 bases between the germline ends.

The chain recombines TRBV30 with TRBJ1-2; no clear D. The CDR3 runs to 17 residues. The germline gives CDR1 GTSNPN, CDR2 SVGIG (reference sequence). V was shortened by 4 bases and J by 4 bases, with 25 bases between the two germline ends. CDR3: CAWTEGFSARRRYGYTF. The CDR3 nucleotides read TGTGCCTGGACCGAGGGTTTTTCGGCGCGCAGGCGCTATGGCTACACCTTC. Drawing the rest from reference TRBV30 and TRBJ1-2, the complete variable domain is SQTIHQWPATLVQPVGSPLSLECTVEGTSNPNLYWYRQAAGRGLQLLFYSVGIGQISSEVPQNLSASRPQDRQFILSSKKLLLSDSGFYLCAWTEGFSARRRYGYTFGSGTRLTVV.

The rearrangement links TRBV10-1 to TRBJ2-3; the match to TRBD2 covers 8 bases. After removal of 8 bases from V and 1 base from J, the junction contained 11 bases not matched to a gene. The CDR3 sequence is 16 residues long. Germline V gene data show CDR1 as WNHNN and CDR2 as SYGVQD (reference sequence). CDR3 in amino acids: CASRLQRGLCTDTQYF. Written as DNA, the CDR3 is TGCGCCAGCCGGCTCCAGCGGGGGCTATGCACAGATACGCAGTATTTT.

The V gene is TRBV7-2, the J gene TRBJ1-1; TRBD1 might be the D (6 bases). V lost 5 bases, J lost 4 bases, and 11 bases lay in between. The CDR3 loop spans 13 amino acids. Per germline, CDR1 SGHTA and CDR2 FQGNSA. CDR3: CASSPGVSTEAFF. The CDR3 DNA follows: TGTGCCAGCAGCCCAGGGGTGAGCACTGAAGCTTTCTTT.

The chain uses TRBV7-2 and TRBJ1-1; D is ambiguous. V lost 3 bases and J lost 1, with 6 bases in between. From germline, CDR1 is SGHTA and CDR2 FQGNSA. The CDR3 totals 13 residues. CDR3 sequence (DNA): TGTGCCAGCAGCTTTTCACAGAACACTGAAGCTTTCTTT. Translated, it gives CASSFSQNTEAFF.